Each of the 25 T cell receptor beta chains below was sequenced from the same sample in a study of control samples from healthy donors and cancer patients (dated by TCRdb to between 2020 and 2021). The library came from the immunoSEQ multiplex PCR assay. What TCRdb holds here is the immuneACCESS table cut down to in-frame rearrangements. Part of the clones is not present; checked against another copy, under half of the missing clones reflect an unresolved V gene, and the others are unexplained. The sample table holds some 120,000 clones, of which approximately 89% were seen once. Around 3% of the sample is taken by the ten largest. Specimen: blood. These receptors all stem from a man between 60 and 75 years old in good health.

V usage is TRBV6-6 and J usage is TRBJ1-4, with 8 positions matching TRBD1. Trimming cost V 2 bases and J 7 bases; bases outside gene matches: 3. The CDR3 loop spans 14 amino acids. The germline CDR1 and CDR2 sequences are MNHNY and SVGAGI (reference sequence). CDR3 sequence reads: CASSYTGQVEKLFF. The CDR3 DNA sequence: TGTGCCAGCAGTTACACGGGACAGGTTGAAAAACTGTTTTTT.

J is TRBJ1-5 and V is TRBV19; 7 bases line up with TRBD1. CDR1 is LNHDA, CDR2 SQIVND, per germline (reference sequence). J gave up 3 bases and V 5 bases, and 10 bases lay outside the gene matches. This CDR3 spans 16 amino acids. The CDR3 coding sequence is TGTGCCAGTAGTCTCTCGACAGGGAACCTCAATCAGCCCCAGCATTTT. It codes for CASSLSTGNLNQPQHF.

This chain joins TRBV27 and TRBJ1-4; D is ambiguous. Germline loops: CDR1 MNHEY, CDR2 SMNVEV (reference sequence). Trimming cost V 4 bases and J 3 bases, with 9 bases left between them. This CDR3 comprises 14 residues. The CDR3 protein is CASSWTGSNEKLFF. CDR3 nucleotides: TGTGCCAGCAGTTGGACGGGTTCTAATGAAAAACTGTTTTTT.

CDR3 sequence reads: CASSGGGLPTGNQPQHF. The CDR3 DNA reads TGTGCCAGCAGTGGGGGGGGCCTCCCCACGGGCAATCAGCCCCAGCATTTT. The V and J genes are TRBV6-1 and TRBJ1-5; possible D gene TRBD1, 6 bases. This CDR3 contains 17 residues. Trimming took 4 bases from V and 2 from J, leaving 18 bases between them. Looked up from germline, CDR1 is MNHNS and CDR2 is SASEGT.

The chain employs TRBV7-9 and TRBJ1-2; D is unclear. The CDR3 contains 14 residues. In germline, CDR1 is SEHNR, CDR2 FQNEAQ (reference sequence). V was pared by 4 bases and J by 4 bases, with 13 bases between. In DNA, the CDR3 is TGTGCCAGCAGCTCCGACCGTGACGCCTATGGCTACACCTTC. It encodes CASSSDRDAYGYTF.

The CDR3 DNA reads TGTGCCTGGAGCCCGGGGGGAACAGATACGCAGTATTTT. It is translated as CAWSPGGTDTQYF. This chain links TRBV30 with TRBJ2-3; 7 bases match TRBD2. Losses at the gene ends were 3 bases for V and 3 bases for J; bases not matched to a gene: 3. The CDR3 contains 13 residues. CDR1 and CDR2 from the germline V gene are GTSNPN and SVGIG (reference sequence).

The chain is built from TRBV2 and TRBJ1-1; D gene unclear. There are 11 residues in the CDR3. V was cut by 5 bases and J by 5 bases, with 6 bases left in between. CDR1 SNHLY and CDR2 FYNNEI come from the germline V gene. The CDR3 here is CASSRRTEAFF. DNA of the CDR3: TGTGCCAGCAGTCGGCGGACTGAAGCTTTCTTT.

CDR3 nucleotide sequence: TGTGCCAGCAGTGAAGGGACAGGGGCCGGAGTGAATGAGCAGTTCTTC. Its translation is CASSEGTGAGVNEQFF. This chain links TRBV6-1 with TRBJ2-1, with TRBD1 identical over 9 bases. This CDR3 is 16 amino acids long. V shed 1 base and J 7 bases; nucleotides not matched to a gene: 8. Looked up from germline, CDR1 is MNHNS and CDR2 is SASEGT.

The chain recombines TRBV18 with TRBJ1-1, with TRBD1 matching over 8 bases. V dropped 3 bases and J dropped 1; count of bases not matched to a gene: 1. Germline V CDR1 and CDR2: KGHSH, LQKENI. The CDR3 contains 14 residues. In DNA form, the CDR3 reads TGTGCCAGCTCACCGGGGACAGGGAACACTGAAGCTTTCTTT. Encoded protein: CASSPGTGNTEAFF. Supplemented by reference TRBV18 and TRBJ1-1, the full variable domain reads NAGVMQNPRHLVRRRGQEARLRCSPMKGHSHVYWYRQLPEEGLKFMVYLQKENIIDESGMPKERFSAEFPKEGPSILRIQQVVRGDSAAYFCASSPGTGNTEAFFGQGTRLTVV.

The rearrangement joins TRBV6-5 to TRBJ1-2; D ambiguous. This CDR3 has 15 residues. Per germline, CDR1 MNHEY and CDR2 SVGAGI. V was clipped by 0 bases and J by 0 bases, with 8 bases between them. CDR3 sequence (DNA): TGTGCCAGCAGTTACTCGTCTCTGGCTAACTATGGCTACACCTTC. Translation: CASSYSSLANYGYTF.

This chain's CDR3 is CASSQGQLAKNIQYF. CDR3 coding DNA: TGTGCCAGCAGCCAGGGACAACTAGCCAAAAACATTCAGTACTTC. The chain recombines TRBV25-1 with TRBJ2-4; possibly TRBD1 for D (6 bases). CDR3 length: 15 residues. V lost 6 bases, J lost 0 bases, and 12 bases lay in between. Germline loops: CDR1 MGHDK, CDR2 SYGVNS.

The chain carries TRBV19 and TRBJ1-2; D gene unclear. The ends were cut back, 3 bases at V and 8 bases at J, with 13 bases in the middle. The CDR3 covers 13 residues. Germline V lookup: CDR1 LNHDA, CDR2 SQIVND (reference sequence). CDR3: CASSMRGSGGYTF. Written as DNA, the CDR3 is TGTGCCAGTAGTATGCGGGGTTCGGGCGGCTACACCTTC.

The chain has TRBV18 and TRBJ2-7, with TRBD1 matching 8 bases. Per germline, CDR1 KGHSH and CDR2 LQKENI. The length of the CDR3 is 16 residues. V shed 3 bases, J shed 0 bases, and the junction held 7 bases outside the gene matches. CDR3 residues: CASSPRTGYTSYEQYF. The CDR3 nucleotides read TGTGCCAGCTCACCCCGGACAGGGTATACCTCCTACGAGCAGTACTTC.

Written as DNA, the CDR3 is TGTGCCAGCAGCCTTGGGTCTTATACTGAAGCTTTCTTT. It codes for CASSLGSYTEAFF. This chain connects TRBV3-1 (or the pseudogene TRBV3-2) to TRBJ1-1; D remains unclear. The V gene's germline CDR1 is LGHDT and CDR2 YNNKEL (reference sequence). V lost 4 bases and J lost 5, with 11 bases in between. CDR3 length equals 13 residues.

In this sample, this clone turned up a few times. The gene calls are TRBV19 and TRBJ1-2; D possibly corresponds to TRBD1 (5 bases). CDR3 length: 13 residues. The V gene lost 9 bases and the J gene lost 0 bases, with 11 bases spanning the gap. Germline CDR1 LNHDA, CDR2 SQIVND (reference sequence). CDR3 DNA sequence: TGTGCCAGCCGGGGCGGATCTAACTATGGCTACACCTTC. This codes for CASRGGSNYGYTF.

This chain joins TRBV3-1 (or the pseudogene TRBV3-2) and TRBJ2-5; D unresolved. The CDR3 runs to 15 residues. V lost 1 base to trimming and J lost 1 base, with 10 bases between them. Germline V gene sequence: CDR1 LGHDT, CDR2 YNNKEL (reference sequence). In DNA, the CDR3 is TGTGCCAGCAGCCAAGGTTGGTACCCCCAAGAGACCCAGTACTTC. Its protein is CASSQGWYPQETQYF.

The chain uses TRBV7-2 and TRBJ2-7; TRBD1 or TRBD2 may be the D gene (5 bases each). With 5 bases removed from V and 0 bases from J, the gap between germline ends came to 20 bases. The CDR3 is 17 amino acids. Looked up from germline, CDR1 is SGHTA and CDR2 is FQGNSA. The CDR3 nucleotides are TGTGCCAGCAGCCCCCAGGGCGGGCCGTCTAGCTCCTACGAGCAGTACTTC. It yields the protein CASSPQGGPSSSYEQYF.

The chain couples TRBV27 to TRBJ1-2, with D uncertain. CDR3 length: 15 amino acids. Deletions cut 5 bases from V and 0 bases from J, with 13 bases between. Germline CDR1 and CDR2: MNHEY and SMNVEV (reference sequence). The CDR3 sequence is CASSPAGNTNYGYTF. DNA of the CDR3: TGTGCCAGCAGTCCGGCAGGAAATACTAACTATGGCTACACCTTC.

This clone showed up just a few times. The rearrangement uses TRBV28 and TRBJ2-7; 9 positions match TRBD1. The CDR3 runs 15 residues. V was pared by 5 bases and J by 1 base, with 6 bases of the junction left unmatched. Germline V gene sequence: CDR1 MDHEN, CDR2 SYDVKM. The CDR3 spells CASSPPGTGSYEQYF. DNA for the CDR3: TGTGCCAGCAGTCCGCCCGGGACAGGGTCCTACGAGCAGTACTTC. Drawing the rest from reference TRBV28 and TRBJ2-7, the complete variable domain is DVKVTQSSRYLVKRTGEKVFLECVQDMDHENMFWYRQDPGLGLRLIYFSYDVKMKEKGDIPEGYSVSREKKERFSLILESASTNQTSMYLCASSPPGTGSYEQYFGPGTRLTVT.

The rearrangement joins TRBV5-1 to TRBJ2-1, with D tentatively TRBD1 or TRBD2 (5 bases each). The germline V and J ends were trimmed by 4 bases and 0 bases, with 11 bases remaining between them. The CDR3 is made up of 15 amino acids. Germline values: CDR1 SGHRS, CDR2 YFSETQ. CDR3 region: CASSRDGSSYNEQFF. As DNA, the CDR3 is TGCGCCAGCAGCCGGGACGGCAGCTCCTACAATGAGCAGTTCTTC.

The DNA for the CDR3 is TGTGCCAGCGGGCTCCCGCCGGAAGCTTTCTTT. Protein: CASGLPPEAFF. The chain uses TRBV6-5 and TRBJ1-1; no firm D call. The V gene's germline CDR1 is MNHEY and CDR2 SVGAGI. V was clipped by 8 bases and J by 8 bases, with 12 bases between them. This CDR3 has 11 amino acids.

The CDR3: CASSPGTISSYEQYF. The DNA of the CDR3 is TGTGCCAGCAGCCCCGGGACTATCAGCTCCTACGAGCAGTACTTC. This sequence joins TRBV3-1 (or the pseudogene TRBV3-2) and TRBJ2-7; TRBD2 agrees at 7 bases. Looked up from germline, CDR1 is LGHDT and CDR2 is YNNKEL (reference sequence). With 4 bases clipped from V and 0 bases from J, the junction kept 6 bases outside the gene matches. The CDR3 consists of 15 residues.

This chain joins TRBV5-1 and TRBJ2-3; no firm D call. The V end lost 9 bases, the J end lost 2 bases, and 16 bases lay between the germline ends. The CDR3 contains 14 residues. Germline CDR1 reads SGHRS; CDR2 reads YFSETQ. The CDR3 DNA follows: TGCGCCACCGCGCTTGGTTTGGACACAGATACGCAGTATTTT. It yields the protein CATALGLDTDTQYF.

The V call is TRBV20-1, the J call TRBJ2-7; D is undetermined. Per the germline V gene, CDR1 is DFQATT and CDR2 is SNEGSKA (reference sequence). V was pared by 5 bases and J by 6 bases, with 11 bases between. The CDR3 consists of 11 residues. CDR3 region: CSAHLRSEQYF. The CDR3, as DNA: TGCAGTGCTCATCTACGGAGCGAGCAGTACTTC.

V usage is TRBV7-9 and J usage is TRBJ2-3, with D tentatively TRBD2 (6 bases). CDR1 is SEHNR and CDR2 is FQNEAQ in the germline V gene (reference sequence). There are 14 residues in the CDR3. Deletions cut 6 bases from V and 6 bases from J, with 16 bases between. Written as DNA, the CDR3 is TGTGCCAGCAGACAATGGGGGGACTTGGATACGCAGTATTTT. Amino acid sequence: CASRQWGDLDTQYF.